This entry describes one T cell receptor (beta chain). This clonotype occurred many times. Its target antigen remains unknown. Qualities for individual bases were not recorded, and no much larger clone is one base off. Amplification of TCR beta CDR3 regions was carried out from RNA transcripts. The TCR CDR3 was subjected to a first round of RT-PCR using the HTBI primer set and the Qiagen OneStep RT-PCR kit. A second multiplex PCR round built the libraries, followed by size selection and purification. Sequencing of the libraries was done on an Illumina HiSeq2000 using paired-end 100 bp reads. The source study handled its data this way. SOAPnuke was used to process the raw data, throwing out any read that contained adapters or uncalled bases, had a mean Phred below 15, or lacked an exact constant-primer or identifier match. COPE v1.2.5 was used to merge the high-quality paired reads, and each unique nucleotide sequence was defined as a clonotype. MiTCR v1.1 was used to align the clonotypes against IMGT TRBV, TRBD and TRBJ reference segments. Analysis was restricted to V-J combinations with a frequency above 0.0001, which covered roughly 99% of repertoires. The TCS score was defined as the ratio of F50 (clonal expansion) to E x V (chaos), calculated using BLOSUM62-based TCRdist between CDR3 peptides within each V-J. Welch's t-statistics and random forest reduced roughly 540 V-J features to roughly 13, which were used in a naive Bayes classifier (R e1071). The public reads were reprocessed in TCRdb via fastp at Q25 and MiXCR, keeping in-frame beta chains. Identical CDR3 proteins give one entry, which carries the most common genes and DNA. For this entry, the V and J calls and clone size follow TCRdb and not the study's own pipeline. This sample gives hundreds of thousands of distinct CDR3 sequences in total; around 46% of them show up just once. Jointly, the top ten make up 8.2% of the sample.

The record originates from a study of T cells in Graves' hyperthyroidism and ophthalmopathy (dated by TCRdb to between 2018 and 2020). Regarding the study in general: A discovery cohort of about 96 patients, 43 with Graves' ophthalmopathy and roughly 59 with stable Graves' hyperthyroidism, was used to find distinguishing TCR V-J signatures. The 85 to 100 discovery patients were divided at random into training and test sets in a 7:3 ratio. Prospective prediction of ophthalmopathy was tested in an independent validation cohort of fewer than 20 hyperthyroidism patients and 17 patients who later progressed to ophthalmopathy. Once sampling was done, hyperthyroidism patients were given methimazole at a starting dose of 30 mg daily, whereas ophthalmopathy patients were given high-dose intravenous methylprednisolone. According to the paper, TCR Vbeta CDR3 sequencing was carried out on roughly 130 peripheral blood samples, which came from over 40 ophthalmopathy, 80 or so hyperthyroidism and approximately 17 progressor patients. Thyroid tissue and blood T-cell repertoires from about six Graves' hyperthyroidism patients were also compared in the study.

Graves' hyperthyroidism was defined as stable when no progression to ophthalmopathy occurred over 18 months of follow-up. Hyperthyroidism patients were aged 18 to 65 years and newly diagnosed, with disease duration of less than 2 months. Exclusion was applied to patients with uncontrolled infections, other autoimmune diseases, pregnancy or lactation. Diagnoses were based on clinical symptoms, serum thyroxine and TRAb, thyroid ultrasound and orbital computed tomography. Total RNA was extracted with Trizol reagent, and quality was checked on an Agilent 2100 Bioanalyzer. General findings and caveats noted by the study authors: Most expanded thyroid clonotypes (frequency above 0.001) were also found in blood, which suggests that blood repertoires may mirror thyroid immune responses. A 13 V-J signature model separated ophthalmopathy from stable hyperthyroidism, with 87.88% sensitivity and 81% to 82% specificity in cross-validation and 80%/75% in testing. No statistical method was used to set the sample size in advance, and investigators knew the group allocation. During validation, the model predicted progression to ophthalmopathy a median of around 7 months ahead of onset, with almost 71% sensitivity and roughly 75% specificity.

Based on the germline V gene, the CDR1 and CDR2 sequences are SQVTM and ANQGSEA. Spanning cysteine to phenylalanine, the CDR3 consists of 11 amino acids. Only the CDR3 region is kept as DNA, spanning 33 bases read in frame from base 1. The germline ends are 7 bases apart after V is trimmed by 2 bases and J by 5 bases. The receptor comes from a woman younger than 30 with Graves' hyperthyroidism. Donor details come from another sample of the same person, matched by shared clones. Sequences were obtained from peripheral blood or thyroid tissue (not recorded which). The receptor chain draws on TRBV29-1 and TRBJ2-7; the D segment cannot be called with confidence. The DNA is TGCAGCGTTGAAATACAGCACGAGCAGTACTTC. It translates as CSVEIQHEQYF.